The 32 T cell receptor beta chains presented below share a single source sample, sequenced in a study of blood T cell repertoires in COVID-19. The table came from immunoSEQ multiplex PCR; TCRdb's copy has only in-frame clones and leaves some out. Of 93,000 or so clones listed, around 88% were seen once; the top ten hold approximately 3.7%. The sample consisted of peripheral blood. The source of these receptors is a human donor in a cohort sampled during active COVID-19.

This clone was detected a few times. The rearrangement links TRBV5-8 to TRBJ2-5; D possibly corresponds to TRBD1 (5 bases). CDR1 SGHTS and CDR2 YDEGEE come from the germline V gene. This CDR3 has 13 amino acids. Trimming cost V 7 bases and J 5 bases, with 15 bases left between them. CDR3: CASRQGTVETQYF. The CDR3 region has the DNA TGTGCCAGCCGTCAGGGAACGGTGGAGACCCAGTACTTC.

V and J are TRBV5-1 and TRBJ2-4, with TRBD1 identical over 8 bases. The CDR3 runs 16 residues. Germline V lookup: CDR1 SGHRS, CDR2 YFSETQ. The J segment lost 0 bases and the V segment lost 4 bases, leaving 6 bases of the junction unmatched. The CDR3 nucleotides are TGCGCCAGCAGCCTTGGACAGGGAGAAGCCAAAAACATTCAGTACTTC. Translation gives CASSLGQGEAKNIQYF.

CDR3 loop: CASSPTSGAYEQYF. For the CDR3, the DNA is TGTGCCAGTAGTCCGACTAGCGGGGCCTACGAGCAGTACTTC. The chain joins TRBV19 to TRBJ2-7; 11 bases are shared with TRBD2. The V and J ends lost 5 bases and 2 bases, in that order; junction bases with no gene match: 2. Germline V gene sequence: CDR1 LNHDA, CDR2 SQIVND (reference sequence). The CDR3 totals 14 residues.

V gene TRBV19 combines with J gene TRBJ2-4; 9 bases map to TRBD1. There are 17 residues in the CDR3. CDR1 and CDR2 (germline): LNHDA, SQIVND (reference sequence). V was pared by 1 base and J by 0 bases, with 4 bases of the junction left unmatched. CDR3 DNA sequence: TGTGCCAGTAGTATAGCACCGGGACAGGGAGCCAAAAACATTCAGTACTTC. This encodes CASSIAPGQGAKNIQYF. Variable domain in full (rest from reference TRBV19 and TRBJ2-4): DGGITQSPKYLFRKEGQNVTLSCEQNLNHDAMYWYRQDPGQGLRLIYYSQIVNDFQKGDIAEGYSVSREKKESFPLTVTSAQKNPTAFYLCASSIAPGQGAKNIQYFGAGTRLSVL.

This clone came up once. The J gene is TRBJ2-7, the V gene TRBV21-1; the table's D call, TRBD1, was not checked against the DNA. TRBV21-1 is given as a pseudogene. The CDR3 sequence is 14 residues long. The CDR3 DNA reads TGTGCCAGCAGCAGACCGGGACAGGGGTACGAGCAGTACTTC. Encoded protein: CASSRPGQGYEQYF.

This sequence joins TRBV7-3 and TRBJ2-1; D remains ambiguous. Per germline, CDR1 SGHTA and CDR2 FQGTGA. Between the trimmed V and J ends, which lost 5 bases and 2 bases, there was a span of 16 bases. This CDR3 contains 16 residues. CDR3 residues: CASSPRPTRTYNEQFF. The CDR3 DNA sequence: TGTGCCAGCAGCCCCCGACCGACACGAACCTACAATGAGCAGTTCTTC.

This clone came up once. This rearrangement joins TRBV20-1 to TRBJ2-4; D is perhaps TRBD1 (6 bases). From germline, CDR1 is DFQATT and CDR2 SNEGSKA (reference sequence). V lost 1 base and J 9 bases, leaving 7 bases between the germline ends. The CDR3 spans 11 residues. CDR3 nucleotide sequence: TGCAGTGCTAGAGGACAGGCCATTCAGTACTTC. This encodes CSARGQAIQYF.

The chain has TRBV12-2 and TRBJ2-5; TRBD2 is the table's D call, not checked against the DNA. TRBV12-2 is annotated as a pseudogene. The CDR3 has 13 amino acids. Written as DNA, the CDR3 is TGTGCAAGTCGCTTGACTAGCGGAGAGACCCAGTACTTC. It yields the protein CASRLTSGETQYF.

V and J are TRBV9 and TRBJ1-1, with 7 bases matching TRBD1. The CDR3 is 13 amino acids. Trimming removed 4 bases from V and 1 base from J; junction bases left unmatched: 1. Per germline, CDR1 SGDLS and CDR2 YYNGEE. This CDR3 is CASSRDRNTEAFF. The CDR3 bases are TGTGCCAGCAGCCGGGACAGGAACACTGAAGCTTTCTTT. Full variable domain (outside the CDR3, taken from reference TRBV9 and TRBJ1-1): DSGVTQTPKHLITATGQRVTLRCSPRSGDLSVYWYQQSLDQGLQFLIQYYNGEERAKGNILERFSAQQFPDLHSELNLSSLELGDSALYFCASSRDRNTEAFFGQGTRLTVV.

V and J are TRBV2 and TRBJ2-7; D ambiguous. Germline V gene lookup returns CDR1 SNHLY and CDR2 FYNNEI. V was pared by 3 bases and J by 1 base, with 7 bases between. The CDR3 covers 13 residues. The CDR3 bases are TGTGCCAGCAGTGAGGGCCATTCCTACGAGCAGTACTTC. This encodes CASSEGHSYEQYF. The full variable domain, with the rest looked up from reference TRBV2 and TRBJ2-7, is EPEVTQTPSHQVTQMGQEVILRCVPISNHLYFYWYRQILGQKVEFLVSFYNNEISEKSEIFDDQFSVERPDGSNFTLKIRSTKLEDSAMYFCASSEGHSYEQYFGPGTRLTVT.

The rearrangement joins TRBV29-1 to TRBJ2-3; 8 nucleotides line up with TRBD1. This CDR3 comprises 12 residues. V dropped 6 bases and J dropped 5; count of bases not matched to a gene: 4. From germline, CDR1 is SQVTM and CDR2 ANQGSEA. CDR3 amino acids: CSVQGVGDTQYF. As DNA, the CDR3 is TGCAGCGTACAGGGGGTAGGAGATACGCAGTATTTT.

CDR3 in DNA: TGCGCCAGCAGCCAAGATCACGAGGGTTCTACAGATACGCAGTATTTT. Its translation is CASSQDHEGSTDTQYF. The V call is TRBV4-1, the J call TRBJ2-3, with D maybe TRBD2 (5 bases). The CDR3 sequence is 16 residues long. Germline-derived CDR1 and CDR2 are MGHRA and YSYEKL. Trimming cost V 0 bases and J 3 bases, with 13 bases left between them.

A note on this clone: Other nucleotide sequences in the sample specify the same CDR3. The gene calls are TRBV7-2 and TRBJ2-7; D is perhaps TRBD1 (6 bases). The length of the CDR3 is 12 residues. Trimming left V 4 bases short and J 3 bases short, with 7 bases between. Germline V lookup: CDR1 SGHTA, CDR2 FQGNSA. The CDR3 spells CASSSQGYEQYF. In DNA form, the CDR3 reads TGTGCCAGCAGCTCACAGGGCTACGAGCAGTACTTC.

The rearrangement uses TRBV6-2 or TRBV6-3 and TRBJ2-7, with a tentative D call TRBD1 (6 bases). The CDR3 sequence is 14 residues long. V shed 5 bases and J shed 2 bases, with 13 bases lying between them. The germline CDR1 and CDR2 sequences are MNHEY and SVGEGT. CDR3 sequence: CASSPLTGTYEQYF. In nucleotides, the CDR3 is TGTGCCAGCAGTCCCCTGACAGGAACCTACGAGCAGTACTTC.

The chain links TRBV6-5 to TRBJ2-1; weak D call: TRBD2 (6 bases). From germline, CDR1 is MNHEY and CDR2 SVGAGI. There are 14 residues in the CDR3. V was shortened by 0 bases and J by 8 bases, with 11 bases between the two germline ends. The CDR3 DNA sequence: TGTGCCAGCAGTTACTCGAGTAGCGGCGATGAGCAGTTCTTC. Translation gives CASSYSSSGDEQFF.

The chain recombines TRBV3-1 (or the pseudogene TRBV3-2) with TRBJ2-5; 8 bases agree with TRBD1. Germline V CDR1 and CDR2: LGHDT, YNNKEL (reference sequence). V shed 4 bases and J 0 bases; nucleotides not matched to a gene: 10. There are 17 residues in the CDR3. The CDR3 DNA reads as TGTGCCAGCAGCCGGTCAGGGGGCCGGTTGAACCAAGAGACCCAGTACTTC. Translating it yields CASSRSGGRLNQETQYF.

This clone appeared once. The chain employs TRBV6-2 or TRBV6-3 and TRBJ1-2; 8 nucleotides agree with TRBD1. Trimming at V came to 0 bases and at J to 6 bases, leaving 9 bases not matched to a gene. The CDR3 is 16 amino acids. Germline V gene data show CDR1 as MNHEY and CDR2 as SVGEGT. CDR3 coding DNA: TGTGCCAGCAGTTACTCGAAATATCAGGGGGCCCATGGCTACACCTTC. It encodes CASSYSKYQGAHGYTF.

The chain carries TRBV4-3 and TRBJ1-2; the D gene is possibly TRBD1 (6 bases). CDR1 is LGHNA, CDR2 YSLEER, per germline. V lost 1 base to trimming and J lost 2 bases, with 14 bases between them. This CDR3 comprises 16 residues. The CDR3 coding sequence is TGCGCCAGCAGCCAAGTGGGGGGGGGCAGGAACTATGGCTACACCTTC. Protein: CASSQVGGGRNYGYTF.

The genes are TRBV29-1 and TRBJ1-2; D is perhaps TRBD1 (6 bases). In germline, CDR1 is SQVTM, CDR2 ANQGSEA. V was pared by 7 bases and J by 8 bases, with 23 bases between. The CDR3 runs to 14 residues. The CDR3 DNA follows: TGCAGCGACTTGACAGGAGAGTGGGGTGAGGGCTACACCTTC. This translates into CSDLTGEWGEGYTF.

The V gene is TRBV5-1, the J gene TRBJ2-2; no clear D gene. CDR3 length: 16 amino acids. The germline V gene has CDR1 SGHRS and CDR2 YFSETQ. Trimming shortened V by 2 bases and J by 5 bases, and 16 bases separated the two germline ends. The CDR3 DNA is TGCGCCAGCAGCTTAACCTCCGGAGCGAGAACCGGGGAGCTGTTTTTT. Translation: CASSLTSGARTGELFF.

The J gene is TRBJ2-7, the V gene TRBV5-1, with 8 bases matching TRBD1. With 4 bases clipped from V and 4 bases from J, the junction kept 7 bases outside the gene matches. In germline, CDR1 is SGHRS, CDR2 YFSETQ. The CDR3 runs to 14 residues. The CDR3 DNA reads TGCGCCAGCAGCCCGGACAGGGTAGGATACGAGCAGTACTTC. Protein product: CASSPDRVGYEQYF.

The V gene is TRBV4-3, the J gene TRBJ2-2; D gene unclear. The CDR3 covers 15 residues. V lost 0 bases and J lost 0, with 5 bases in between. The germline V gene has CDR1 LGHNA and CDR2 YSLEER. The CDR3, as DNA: TGCGCCAGCAGCCAAGATTATACGAACACCGGGGAGCTGTTTTTT. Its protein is CASSQDYTNTGELFF.

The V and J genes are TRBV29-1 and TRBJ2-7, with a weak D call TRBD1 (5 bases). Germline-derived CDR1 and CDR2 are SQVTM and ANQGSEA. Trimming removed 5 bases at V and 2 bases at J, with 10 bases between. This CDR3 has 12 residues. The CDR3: CSVTGATYEQYF. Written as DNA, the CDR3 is TGCAGCGTTACAGGAGCAACCTACGAGCAGTACTTC.

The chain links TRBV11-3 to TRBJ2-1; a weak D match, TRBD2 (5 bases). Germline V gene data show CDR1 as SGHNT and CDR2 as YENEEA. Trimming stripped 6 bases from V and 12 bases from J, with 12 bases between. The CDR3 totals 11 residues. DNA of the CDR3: TGTGCCAGCAGACTAGGTTTTTCGCAGTTCTTC. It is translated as CASRLGFSQFF.

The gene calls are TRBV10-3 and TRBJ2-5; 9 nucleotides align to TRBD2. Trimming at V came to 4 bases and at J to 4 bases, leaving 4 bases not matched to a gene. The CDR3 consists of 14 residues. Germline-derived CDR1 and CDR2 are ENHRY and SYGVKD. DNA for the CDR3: TGTGCCATCAGTGTAGCGGGAGAGGCAGAGACCCAGTACTTC. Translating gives CAISVAGEAETQYF.

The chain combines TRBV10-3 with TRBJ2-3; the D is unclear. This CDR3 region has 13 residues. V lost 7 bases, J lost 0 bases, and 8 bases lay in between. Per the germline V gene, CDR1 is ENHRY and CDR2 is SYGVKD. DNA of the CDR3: TGTGCCATCACCCAATTTAGCACAGATACGCAGTATTTT. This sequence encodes CAITQFSTDTQYF.

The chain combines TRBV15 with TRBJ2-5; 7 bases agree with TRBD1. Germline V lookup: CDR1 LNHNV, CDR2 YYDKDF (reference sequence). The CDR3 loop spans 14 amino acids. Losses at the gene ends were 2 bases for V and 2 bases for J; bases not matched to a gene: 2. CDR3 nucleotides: TGTGCCACCAGCAGACTGGGACAGCAAGAGACCCAGTACTTC. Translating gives CATSRLGQQETQYF.

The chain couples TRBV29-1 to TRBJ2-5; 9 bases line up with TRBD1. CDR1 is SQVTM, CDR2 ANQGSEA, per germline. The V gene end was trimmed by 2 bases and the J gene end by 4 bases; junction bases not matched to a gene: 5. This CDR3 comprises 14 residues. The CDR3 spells CSVEHGTGRETQYF. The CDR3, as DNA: TGCAGCGTTGAACACGGGACAGGGAGAGAGACCCAGTACTTC.

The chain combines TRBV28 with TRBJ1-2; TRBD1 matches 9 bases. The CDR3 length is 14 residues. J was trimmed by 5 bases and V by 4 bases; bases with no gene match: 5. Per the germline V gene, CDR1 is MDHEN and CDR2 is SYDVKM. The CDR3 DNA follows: TGTGCCAGCAGTTCCCTCGGACAGGGGTATGGCTACACCTTC. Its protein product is CASSSLGQGYGYTF.

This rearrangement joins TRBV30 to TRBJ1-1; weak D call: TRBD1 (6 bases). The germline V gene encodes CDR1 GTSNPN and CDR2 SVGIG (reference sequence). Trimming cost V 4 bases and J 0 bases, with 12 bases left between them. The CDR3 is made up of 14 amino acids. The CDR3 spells CAWTRTVLNTEAFF. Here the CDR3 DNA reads TGTGCCTGGACCCGGACAGTGTTGAACACTGAAGCTTTCTTT.

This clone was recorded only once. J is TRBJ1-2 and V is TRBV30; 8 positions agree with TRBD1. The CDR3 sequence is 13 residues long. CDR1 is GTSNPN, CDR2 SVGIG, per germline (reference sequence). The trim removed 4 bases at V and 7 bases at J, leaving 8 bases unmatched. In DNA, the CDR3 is TGTGCCTGGAACGCAGGGGGCGGTTTTGGCTACACCTTC. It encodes CAWNAGGGFGYTF.

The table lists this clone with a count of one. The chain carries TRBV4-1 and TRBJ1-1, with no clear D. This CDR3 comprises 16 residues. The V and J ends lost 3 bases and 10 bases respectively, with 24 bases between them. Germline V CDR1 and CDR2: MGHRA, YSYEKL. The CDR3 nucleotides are TGCGCCAGCAGCCATGATGCTCTGGACGGTTTCAGCGGAGCTTTCTTT. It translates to CASSHDALDGFSGAFF.